Following are 32 T cell receptor beta chains from one sample sequenced in a study of control samples from healthy donors and cancer patients. Generated by immunoSEQ multiplex PCR, the TCRdb table keeps only in-frame clones and is missing some. Among 100,000 to 150,000 clones, roughly 89% were seen once, and the ten largest hold about 5.5%. Sequenced input: blood. Source of these receptors: a man aged 18 to 29 in good health.

The chain employs TRBV6-2 or TRBV6-3 and TRBJ1-1, with 7 bases fitting TRBD1. CDR1 and CDR2 (germline): MNHEY, SVGEGT. Germline trimming cut 2 bases from V and 3 bases from J; bases unmatched to any gene: 12. The CDR3 runs 17 residues. The CDR3 nucleotides are TGTGCCAGCAGTTACCCGACAGGGAGTTTAGGTGACACTGAAGCTTTCTTT. Translated: CASSYPTGSLGDTEAFF.

The V call is TRBV11-2, the J call TRBJ1-2, with D unclear. CDR3 length: 13 residues. Germline V lookup: CDR1 SGHAT, CDR2 FQNNGV. V was cut by 2 bases and J by 4 bases, with 8 bases left in between. In DNA form, the CDR3 reads TGTGCCAGCAGCTTAACCCCAGGCTATGGCTACACCTTC. It encodes CASSLTPGYGYTF.

The chain joins TRBV2 to TRBJ2-7; 7 bases match TRBD1. The J segment lost 6 bases and the V segment lost 7 bases, leaving 18 bases of the junction unmatched. The CDR3 loop spans 16 amino acids. The germline V gene encodes CDR1 SNHLY and CDR2 FYNNEI. The CDR3 sequence: CASIRAIGDSNGEQYF. The CDR3 bases are TGTGCCAGCATTAGGGCCATTGGGGACAGTAACGGCGAGCAGTACTTC. Full variable domain (rest looked up from reference TRBV2 and TRBJ2-7): EPEVTQTPSHQVTQMGQEVILRCVPISNHLYFYWYRQILGQKVEFLVSFYNNEISEKSEIFDDQFSVERPDGSNFTLKIRSTKLEDSAMYFCASIRAIGDSNGEQYFGPGTRLTVT.

The gene calls are TRBV3-1 (or the pseudogene TRBV3-2) and TRBJ2-7, with 9 bases matching TRBD2. The CDR3 sequence is 17 residues long. V shed 0 bases, J shed 0 bases, and the junction held 6 bases outside the gene matches. Looked up from germline, CDR1 is LGHDT and CDR2 is YNNKEL (reference sequence). CDR3 nucleotides: TGTGCCAGCAGCCAAGACCAGCGGGGGGCCTTCTCCTACGAGCAGTACTTC. Amino acid sequence: CASSQDQRGAFSYEQYF.

The J gene is TRBJ2-3, the V gene TRBV5-5; TRBD1 or TRBD2 may be the D gene (5 bases each). This CDR3 is 13 amino acids long. In germline, CDR1 is SGHKS, CDR2 YYEKEE (reference sequence). V dropped 4 bases and J dropped 9 bases, with 15 bases sitting between them. This chain's CDR3 is CASSGGISGTQYF. CDR3 bases: TGTGCCAGCAGCGGGGGTATCAGTGGGACGCAGTATTTT.

The chain employs TRBV5-5 and TRBJ1-5; 9 bases align to TRBD1. The CDR3 consists of 17 residues. Looked up from germline, CDR1 is SGHKS and CDR2 is YYEKEE (reference sequence). The J segment lost 2 bases and the V segment lost 1 base, leaving 7 bases of the junction unmatched. Written as DNA, the CDR3 is TGTGCCAGCAGCTTGCGGACAGGGGCTATGGGCAATCAGCCCCAGCATTTT. Amino acid sequence: CASSLRTGAMGNQPQHF.

The rearrangement joins TRBV9 to TRBJ2-3, with D unresolved. Germline CDR1 reads SGDLS; CDR2 reads YYNGEE. Deletions cut 0 bases from V and 2 bases from J, with 10 bases between. This CDR3 is 15 amino acids long. CDR3 loop: CASSVGVGSTDTQYF. As DNA, the CDR3 is TGTGCCAGCAGCGTAGGAGTAGGATCCACAGATACGCAGTATTTT. The full variable domain, in which reference TRBV9 and TRBJ2-3 provide the parts outside the CDR3, is DSGVTQTPKHLITATGQRVTLRCSPRSGDLSVYWYQQSLDQGLQFLIQYYNGEERAKGNILERFSAQQFPDLHSELNLSSLELGDSALYFCASSVGVGSTDTQYFGPGTRLTVL.

A word on this clone: This CDR3 is also generated by other DNA sequences in the sample. DNA of the CDR3: TGTGCCAGCTCACCAAGAGCCAGCACAGATACGCAGTATTTT. It encodes CASSPRASTDTQYF. The chain couples TRBV18 to TRBJ2-3; D unresolved. V lost 2 bases and J 0 bases, leaving 6 bases between the germline ends. The V gene's germline CDR1 is KGHSH and CDR2 LQKENI. The CDR3 contains 14 residues.

The genes are TRBV7-9 and TRBJ1-4, with D possibly being TRBD1 (5 bases). The CDR3 contains 14 residues. Germline-derived CDR1 and CDR2 are SEHNR and FQNEAQ (reference sequence). Trimming shortened V by 3 bases and J by 7 bases, and 12 bases separated the two germline ends. CDR3 nucleotide sequence: TGTGCCAGCAGCTTGCACCAGGGTAGTGAAAAACTGTTTTTT. Its translation is CASSLHQGSEKLFF.

The chain employs TRBV18 and TRBJ1-3; 10 nucleotides align to TRBD1. Looked up from germline, CDR1 is KGHSH and CDR2 is LQKENI. The CDR3 consists of 15 residues. J gave up 2 bases and V 3 bases, and 1 base lay outside the gene matches. CDR3 sequence (DNA): TGTGCCAGCTCACCCGGACAGGGGGCTGGAAACACCATATATTTT. It specifies CASSPGQGAGNTIYF.

V and J are TRBV3-1 (or the pseudogene TRBV3-2) and TRBJ2-5, with D perhaps TRBD1 or TRBD2 (6 bases each). Germline-derived CDR1 and CDR2 are LGHDT and YNNKEL (reference sequence). This CDR3 region has 15 residues. Trimming stripped 4 bases from V and 5 bases from J, with 17 bases between. CDR3 amino acids: CASSLKKGDFETQYF. The CDR3 region has the DNA TGTGCCAGCAGCCTAAAGAAGGGGGACTTTGAGACCCAGTACTTC.

The CDR3 DNA sequence: TGTGCCAGCTCCCCTAGCGGGGGGGCCTCTAAGTTCGACGAGCAGTACTTC. Translating it yields CASSPSGGASKFDEQYF. The chain carries TRBV18 and TRBJ2-7; TRBD2 aligns across 12 bases. V was pared by 6 bases and J by 5 bases, with 14 bases of the junction left unmatched. Germline V CDR1 and CDR2: KGHSH, LQKENI. The CDR3 contains 17 residues.

The gene calls are TRBV5-5 and TRBJ1-6, with D possibly TRBD1 on 5 matching bases. From germline, CDR1 is SGHKS and CDR2 YYEKEE (reference sequence). V was trimmed by 3 bases and J by 0 bases, leaving 10 bases between them. This CDR3 region has 16 residues. In DNA, the CDR3 is TGTGCCAGCAGCTCCGACAGTAGCTCCTATAATTCACCCCTCCACTTT. Translated, it gives CASSSDSSSYNSPLHF.

The chain has TRBV5-4 and TRBJ1-4, with TRBD1 identical over 7 bases. The trim removed 1 base at V and 8 bases at J, leaving 5 bases unmatched. Per germline, CDR1 SGHNT and CDR2 YYREEE (reference sequence). The CDR3 runs 14 residues. In DNA form, the CDR3 reads TGTGCCAGCAGCTTGTCCACAGGGGAGGAAAAACTGTTTTTT. Encoded protein: CASSLSTGEEKLFF.

The table lists this clone with a few counts. V and J are TRBV29-1 and TRBJ1-2; 7 bases map to TRBD1. This CDR3 spans 12 amino acids. The junction had 4 bases not matched to a gene; V was cut back by 4 bases and J by 5 bases. Per germline, CDR1 SQVTM and CDR2 ANQGSEA. CDR3 nucleotide sequence: TGCAGCGTTGGGACAGGAGGATATGGCTACACCTTC. It encodes CSVGTGGYGYTF.

The rearrangement links TRBV3-1 (or the pseudogene TRBV3-2) to TRBJ2-3, with D uncertain. Germline CDR1 is LGHDT and CDR2 is YNNKEL (reference sequence). This CDR3 has 14 residues. Trimming stripped 1 base from V and 4 bases from J, with 9 bases between. The CDR3 nucleotides read TGTGCCAGCAGCCAAGGAGTTGGGGCAGATACGCAGTATTTT. It encodes CASSQGVGADTQYF.

The rearrangement uses TRBV29-1 and TRBJ2-3; D ambiguous. The germline V gene encodes CDR1 SQVTM and CDR2 ANQGSEA. Trimming removed 7 bases at V and 2 bases at J, with 16 bases between. This CDR3 is built from 14 residues. In nucleotides, the CDR3 is TGCAGCGACTTTTCGGGCTCCTCCACAGATACGCAGTATTTT. The encoded protein is CSDFSGSSTDTQYF.

This chain links TRBV10-3 with TRBJ1-2; maybe TRBD1 (5 bases). V was cut by 0 bases and J by 7 bases, with 9 bases left in between. This CDR3 has 13 residues. Germline CDR1 is ENHRY and CDR2 is SYGVKD. The CDR3: CAISESTGLGYTF. The CDR3 nucleotides are TGTGCCATCAGTGAGTCAACAGGTCTTGGCTACACCTTC.

In its sample, this clone was seen a few times. The chain links TRBV5-6 to TRBJ1-2; D not certain. Germline assignment: CDR1 SGHDT and CDR2 YYEEEE. The germline V and J ends were trimmed by 7 bases and 1 base, with 5 bases remaining between them. The CDR3 is made up of 11 amino acids. This CDR3 is CASRGNYGYTF. The CDR3, as DNA: TGTGCCAGCCGCGGTAACTATGGCTACACCTTC.

The CDR3 sequence: CASSGLGAGSIDTQYF. Written as DNA, the CDR3 is TGCGCCAGCAGCGGACTTGGGGCAGGATCTATAGATACGCAGTATTTT. The genes are TRBV5-1 and TRBJ2-3; D assignment may be TRBD1 or TRBD2 (5 bases each). The CDR3 is 16 residues long. Germline V gives CDR1 SGHRS, CDR2 YFSETQ. The V end was cut by 4 bases, the J end by 5 bases, with 20 bases between.

This chain connects TRBV14 to TRBJ1-1, with D possibly TRBD1 on 6 matching bases. Germline V gene sequence: CDR1 SGHDN, CDR2 FVKESK. This CDR3 is 14 amino acids long. The V and J ends lost 1 base and 3 bases respectively, with 9 bases between them. The CDR3 protein is CASSQVDRYTEAFF. The DNA for the CDR3 is TGTGCCAGCAGCCAAGTCGACAGGTACACTGAAGCTTTCTTT.

The chain employs TRBV6-5 and TRBJ2-3; D remains unclear. CDR1 and CDR2 (germline): MNHEY, SVGAGI. The CDR3 extends over 14 amino acids. The V and J ends lost 4 bases and 0 bases respectively, with 8 bases between them. This chain's CDR3 is CASSLGLSTDTQYF. CDR3 in DNA: TGTGCCAGCAGTTTGGGCCTTAGCACAGATACGCAGTATTTT.

The chain carries TRBV18 and TRBJ2-7; weak D call: TRBD2 (6 bases). The germline V gene has CDR1 KGHSH and CDR2 LQKENI. CDR3 length: 14 amino acids. Trimming removed 3 bases from V and 4 bases from J, with 13 bases in between. The CDR3 DNA sequence: TGTGCCAGCTCACCTCCGGGACTCCTATACGAGCAGTACTTC. It specifies CASSPPGLLYEQYF.

The chain joins TRBV9 to TRBJ1-3; 7 positions agree with TRBD1. Unmatched junction bases numbered 7, after V lost 4 bases and J lost 3 bases. The CDR3 totals 15 residues. Germline assignment: CDR1 SGDLS and CDR2 YYNGEE. The CDR3 region is CASSTGTAYGNTIYF. The CDR3 coding sequence is TGTGCCAGCAGCACCGGGACAGCTTATGGAAACACCATATATTTT.

This sequence joins TRBV9 and TRBJ1-1; possibly TRBD1 for D (5 bases). The CDR3 sequence is 14 residues long. V dropped 2 bases and J dropped 4 bases, with 12 bases sitting between them. From germline, CDR1 is SGDLS and CDR2 YYNGEE. DNA of the CDR3: TGTGCCAGCAGCGTTAGCGGGGGAATCACTGAAGCTTTCTTT. This encodes CASSVSGGITEAFF.

The chain couples TRBV2 to TRBJ2-5; TRBD2 matches 10 bases. V was pared by 10 bases and J by 2 bases, with 4 bases of the junction left unmatched. There are 13 residues in the CDR3. The V gene's germline CDR1 is SNHLY and CDR2 FYNNEI. The CDR3, as DNA: TGTGCCACCCCTAGCGGGGGACAAGAGACCCAGTACTTC. It yields the protein CATPSGGQETQYF.

The chain carries TRBV5-1 and TRBJ1-2; D is unresolved. V lost 3 bases and J 5 bases, leaving 14 bases between the germline ends. Germline loops: CDR1 SGHRS, CDR2 YFSETQ. The CDR3 contains 14 residues. This CDR3 reads CASSSGPELYGYTF. CDR3 sequence (DNA): TGCGCCAGCAGCTCAGGACCCGAGTTGTATGGCTACACCTTC.

The V and J genes are TRBV29-1 and TRBJ2-3, with 13 bases identical to TRBD2. The CDR3 sequence is 15 residues long. V was clipped by 6 bases and J by 2 bases; unmatched bases: 5. The germline V gene encodes CDR1 SQVTM and CDR2 ANQGSEA. This CDR3 reads CSVLGTSGTTDTQYF. DNA for the CDR3: TGCAGCGTACTCGGGACTAGCGGGACCACAGATACGCAGTATTTT.

This chain uses TRBV7-2 with TRBJ2-2; D unresolved. This CDR3 comprises 12 residues. Germline CDR1 is SGHTA and CDR2 is FQGNSA. V dropped 5 bases and J dropped 3 bases, with 4 bases sitting between them. CDR3 region: CASSRDTGELFF. The CDR3, as DNA: TGTGCCAGCAGCCGAGACACCGGGGAGCTGTTTTTT.

This clone came up once. This sequence joins TRBV5-4 and TRBJ1-2; D gene unclear. Looked up from germline, CDR1 is SGHNT and CDR2 is YYREEE (reference sequence). V dropped 4 bases and J dropped 0 bases, with 10 bases sitting between them. This CDR3 region has 14 residues. The CDR3 loop reads CASSLWTSNYGYTF. CDR3 sequence (DNA): TGTGCCAGCAGCCTATGGACGTCTAACTATGGCTACACCTTC.

This chain uses TRBV27 with TRBJ1-5, with TRBD1 matching 9 bases. Losses at the gene ends were 9 bases for V and 1 base for J; bases not matched to a gene: 7. The CDR3 runs to 15 residues. In germline, CDR1 is MNHEY, CDR2 SMNVEV (reference sequence). The CDR3 region has the DNA TGTGCCAGAGCGGGGACAGGGAGGAGCAATCAGCCCCAGCATTTT. Translating gives CARAGTGRSNQPQHF.

The chain recombines TRBV19 with TRBJ1-2; D ambiguous. Trimming took off 1 base at V and 4 bases at J, with 4 bases between the two ends. Germline V lookup: CDR1 LNHDA, CDR2 SQIVND (reference sequence). This CDR3 has 12 amino acids. DNA of the CDR3: TGTGCCAGTAGTATAGCGGCCTATGGCTACACCTTC. It is translated as CASSIAAYGYTF.